One sample yielded the 2 T cell receptor beta chains listed below, sequenced in a study of T cell repertoires in cytomegalovirus infection. TCRdb reprocessed the reads with MiXCR, giving one entry per CDR3 protein. The sample lists about 600,000 distinct CDR3 sequences, 20% to 30% occurring once. What was sequenced was CD8+ T cells from PBMCs. These receptors were collected from a human donor in good health (CMV status not recorded). Some clones in this sample may be carry-over from other donors' samples.

This clonotype showed up just once. This may be a read error: a much more frequent sequence differs by one nucleotide. CDR3 loop: CANRATEINQPQHF. CDR3 DNA sequence: TGTGCCAACAGGGCGACAGAAATCAATCAGCCCCAGCATTTT. The J gene is TRBJ1-5, the V gene TRBV28, with D possibly TRBD1 on 6 matching bases. Trimming stripped 10 bases from V and 3 bases from J, with 16 bases between. CDR1 MDHEN and CDR2 SYDVKM come from the germline V gene. The length of the CDR3 is 14 residues.

The genes are TRBV7-6 and TRBJ2-1; D not certain. The CDR3 runs 12 residues. CDR1 is SGHVS and CDR2 is FNYEAQ in the germline V gene. V was cut by 6 bases and J by 5 bases, with 8 bases left in between. This CDR3 is CASSVGNNEQFF. The CDR3, as DNA: TGTGCCAGCAGTGTGGGAAACAATGAGCAGTTCTTC.